This T cell receptor (beta chain) derives from a study of CXCR3-negative and CXCR3-positive naive CD8 T cells. Whole-study results and caveats: High diversity, comparable across both naive subsets, contrasted with much lower diversity in memory CD8+ cells. CXCR3 levels fell partly with cryopreservation; most assays relied on fresh PBMCs.

As for this clonotype: Its specificity is unknown.

Per CD8+ T cell subset, triplicate sorts of 330,000 or so cells each were done. Naive CD8+ T cells showed CD45RO-CCR7+CD27+CD95-. With UMI labels, 5' RACE was used to prepare the TRB cDNA libraries. TCRdb re-called the 5' RACE reads and shows each CDR3 protein once, DNA omitted. The sample table includes 90,000 to 100,000 distinct CDR3 sequences. The CDR3 has 12 residues. Germline values: CDR1 MDHEN, CDR2 SYDVKM. The sequenced sample was naive CXCR3- CD8+ T cells from blood. Documented subset: CD45RO-CCR7+CD27+CD95- naive CD8+ T cells lacking CXCR3 (TNR3-). The clonotype was recovered from a human donor in good health. Some clones in this sample may be carry-over from other donors' samples. The gene calls are TRBV28 and TRBJ1-1. This CDR3 is CASSYSGPEAFF.